The table lists the clone carrying this T cell receptor (beta chain) with a few counts. Its antigen is still unknown. The entry originates in a study of sequential checkpoint blockade in melanoma. Study context: First-line arms were nivolumab then ipilimumab, or the reverse, randomized 1:1. DNA from 90 to 100 pretreatment tumor samples underwent TCRβ immunosequencing. Study findings and constraints: For nivolumab-first patients, baseline tumor clonality was associated with response. Mutational load did not correlate with tumor T-cell fraction or clonality.

Germline V CDR1 and CDR2: MDHEN, SYDVKM. The length of the CDR3 is 15 residues. The ends lost 7 bases at V and 6 bases at J; junction bases unmatched: 4. Treatment noted: randomized to nivolumab then ipilimumab (arm A) or the reverse (arm B). Here immunoSEQ multiplex PCR was the method, and the copy in TCRdb shows in-frame clones only, minus some. This repertoire shows 5,700 or so clones, roughly a fifth found once; its top ten account for roughly a tenth. The receptor's source is a human donor with melanoma. Sequenced material: tumor tissue (inferred from file names), taken from a patient given nivolumab and ipilimumab in sequence. J is TRBJ1-6 and V is TRBV28, with TRBD1 matching over 12 bases. As DNA, the CDR3 is TGTGCCAGCACCAGGGACAGGGGGCTTAATTCACCCCTCCACTTT. Protein product: CASTRDRGLNSPLHF.